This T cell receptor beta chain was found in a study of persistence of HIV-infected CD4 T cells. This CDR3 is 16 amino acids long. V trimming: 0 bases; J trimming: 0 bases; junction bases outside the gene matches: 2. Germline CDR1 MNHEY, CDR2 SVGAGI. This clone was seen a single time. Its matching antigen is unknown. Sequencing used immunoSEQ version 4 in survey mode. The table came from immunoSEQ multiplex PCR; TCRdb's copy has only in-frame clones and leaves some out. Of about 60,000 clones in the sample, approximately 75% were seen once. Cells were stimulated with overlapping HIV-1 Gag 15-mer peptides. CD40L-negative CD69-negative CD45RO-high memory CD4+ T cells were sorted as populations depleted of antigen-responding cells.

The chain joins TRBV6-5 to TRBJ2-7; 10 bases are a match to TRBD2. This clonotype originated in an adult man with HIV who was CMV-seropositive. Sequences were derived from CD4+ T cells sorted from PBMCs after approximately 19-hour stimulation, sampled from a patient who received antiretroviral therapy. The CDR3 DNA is TGTGCCAGCAGTTACTCTAGCGGGGGGCCCTCCTACGAGCAGTACTTC. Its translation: CASSYSSGGPSYEQYF.